This T cell receptor beta chain was recovered during a study of beta chain features in type 1 diabetes. The overall study: Patients looked much like healthy donors when it came to age, gender and cell yields.

Sorting based on CD45RO/CCR7/CD25/CD127/CD95/CD27 separated CD4+ naive, central memory, regulatory and stem cell-like memory cells. Sorting gave populations that all exceeded 98% purity. Whole-study results and caveats: VDJ junctions sequenced from type 1 diabetes patients showed fewer insertions and more deletions. Moderate but significant shortening of TCRB CDR3s was recorded in all four CD4+ subsets from Type 1 diabetes patients.

The V gene's germline CDR1 is SGDLS and CDR2 YYNGEE. This CDR3 comprises 13 residues. V lost 6 bases, J lost 2 bases, and 10 bases lay in between. A note on this clone: Its specificity is not known.

Sequencing targeted expressed TCRB transcripts, as all isolated RNA had been reverse transcribed. TCRdb keeps only in-frame clones here, not all; method: immunoSEQ multiplex PCR. The sample includes 350,000 to 400,000 clones, 10% to 15% of them seen just once. The sequence was collected from a woman between 18 and 29 years old with type 1 diabetes. V gene TRBV9 combines with J gene TRBJ2-3, with D unclear. Material for sequencing was naive CD4+ T cells from blood. CDR3 DNA sequence: TGTGCCAGCAACCAGGATCTCACAGATACGCAGTATTTT. It is translated as CASNQDLTDTQYF.